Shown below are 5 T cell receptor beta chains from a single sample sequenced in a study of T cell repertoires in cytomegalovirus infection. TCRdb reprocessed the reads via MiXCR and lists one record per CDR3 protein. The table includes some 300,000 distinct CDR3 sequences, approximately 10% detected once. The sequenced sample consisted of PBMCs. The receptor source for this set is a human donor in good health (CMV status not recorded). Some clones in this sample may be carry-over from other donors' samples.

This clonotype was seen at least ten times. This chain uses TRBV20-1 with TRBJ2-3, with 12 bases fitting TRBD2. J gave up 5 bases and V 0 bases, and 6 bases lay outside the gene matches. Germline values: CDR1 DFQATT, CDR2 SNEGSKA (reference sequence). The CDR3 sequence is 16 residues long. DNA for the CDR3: TGCAGTGCTAGAGATCGGCTAGCGGGGGGGGAAGATACGCAGTATTTT. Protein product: CSARDRLAGGEDTQYF.

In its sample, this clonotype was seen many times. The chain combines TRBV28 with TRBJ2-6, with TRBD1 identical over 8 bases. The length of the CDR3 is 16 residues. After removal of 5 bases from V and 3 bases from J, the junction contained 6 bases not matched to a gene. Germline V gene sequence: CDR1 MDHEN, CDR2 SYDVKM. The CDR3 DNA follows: TGTGCCAGCAGTGGCAGGGGGCTAGGTGGGGCCAACGTCCTGACTTTC. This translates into CASSGRGLGGANVLTF.

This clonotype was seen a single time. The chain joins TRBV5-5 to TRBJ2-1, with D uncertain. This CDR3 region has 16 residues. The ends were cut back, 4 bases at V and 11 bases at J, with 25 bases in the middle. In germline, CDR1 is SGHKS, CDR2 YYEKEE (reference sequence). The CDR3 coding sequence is TGTGCCAGCAGCCCCGAGTGGGCGCCCAGTATAGGTAAGCAGTTCTTC. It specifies CASSPEWAPSIGKQFF.

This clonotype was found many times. The CDR3 region has the DNA TGCGCCAGCAGCCAAGGGGTCGGGGGGGCGGATGAGCAGTTCTTC. It encodes CASSQGVGGADEQFF. The rearrangement joins TRBV4-3 to TRBJ2-1; 8 bases match TRBD2. V lost 1 base to trimming and J lost 8 bases; unmatched junction nucleotides: 7. Germline lookup yields CDR1 LGHNA and CDR2 YSLEER. This CDR3 is 15 amino acids long.

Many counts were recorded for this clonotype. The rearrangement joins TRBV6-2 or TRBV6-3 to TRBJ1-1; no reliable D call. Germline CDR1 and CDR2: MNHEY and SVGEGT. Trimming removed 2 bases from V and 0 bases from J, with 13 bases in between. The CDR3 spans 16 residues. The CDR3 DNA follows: TGTGCCAGCAGTTACGGGCGTCGTCACCTGAACACTGAAGCTTTCTTT. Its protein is CASSYGRRHLNTEAFF.